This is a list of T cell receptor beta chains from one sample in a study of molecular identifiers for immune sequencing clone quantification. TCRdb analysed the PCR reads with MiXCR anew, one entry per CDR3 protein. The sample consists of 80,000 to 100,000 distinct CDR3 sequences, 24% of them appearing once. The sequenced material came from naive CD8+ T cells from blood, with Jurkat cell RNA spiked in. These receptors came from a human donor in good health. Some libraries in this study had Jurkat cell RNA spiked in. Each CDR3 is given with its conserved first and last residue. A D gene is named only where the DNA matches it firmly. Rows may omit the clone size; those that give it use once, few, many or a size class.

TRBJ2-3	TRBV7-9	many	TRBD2	TGTGCCAGCAGCTTAGAAACAGCGGGGTATACAGATACGCAGTATTTT	CASSLETAGYTDTQYF
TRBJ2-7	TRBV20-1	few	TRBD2	TGCAGTGCTAGAGACCTAGCGGGAGGCTCCTACGAGCAGTACTTC	CSARDLAGGSYEQYF
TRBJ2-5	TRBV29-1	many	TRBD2	TGCAGCGTTGAGGGAGCGGGAGATGGAACCCAGTACTTC	CSVEGAGDGTQYF
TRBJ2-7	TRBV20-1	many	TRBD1	TGCAGTGCTAACGATAGGACAGGGGCCTACGAGCAGTACTTC	CSANDRTGAYEQYF
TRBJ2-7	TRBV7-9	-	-	TGTGCCAGCAGCTTCGTGGGGGATCGCGAGCAGTACTTC	CASSFVGDREQYF
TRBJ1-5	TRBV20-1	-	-	TGCAGTGCAGTACCCGGGCACCGCAATCAGCCCCGGCATTTT	CSAVPGHRNQPRHF
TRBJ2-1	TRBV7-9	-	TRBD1	TGTGCCAGCAGTTATTTCCCGGGACAGGGGGTGGATGAGCAGTTCTTC	CASSYFPGQGVDEQFF
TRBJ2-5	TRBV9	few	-	TGTGCCAGCAGCGACGACCTGGAGGAGACCCAGTACTTC	CASSDDLEETQYF
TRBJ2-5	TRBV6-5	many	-	TGTGCCAGCAGTCTGGGCCCCCATCGGGCCCAGTACTTC	CASSLGPHRAQYF
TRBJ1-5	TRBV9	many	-	TGTGCCAGCAGCGGACCTCCAGGGAATCAGCCCCAGCATTTT	CASSGPPGNQPQHF
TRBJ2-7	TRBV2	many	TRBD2	TGTGCCAGCAGTGAATTCACTAGCGAGTTCTACGAGCAGTACTTC	CASSEFTSEFYEQYF
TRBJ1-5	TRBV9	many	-	TGTGCCAGCAGCGTAGATGGGGGACAGCCCCAGCATTTT	CASSVDGGQPQHF
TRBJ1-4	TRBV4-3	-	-	TGCGCCAGCAGCCAGGGGGGACAAATGATTGATGAAAACCTGTCTTTT	CASSQGGQMIDENLSF
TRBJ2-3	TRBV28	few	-	TGTGCCAGCAGTTTAGCCAGTACTAGCACAGATACGCAGTATTTT	CASSLASTSTDTQYF
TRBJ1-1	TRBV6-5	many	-	TGTGCCAGCAGTTTTGGTGGTGAAGCTTTCTTT	CASSFGGEAFF
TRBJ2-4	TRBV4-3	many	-	TGCGCCAGCAGCCAAGACCGACTAGTAACGGGAAACATTCAGTACTTC	CASSQDRLVTGNIQYF
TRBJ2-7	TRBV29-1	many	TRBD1	TGCAGCGCGGAAGCTAGGGACAGCTCCTACGAGCAGTACTTC	CSAEARDSSYEQYF
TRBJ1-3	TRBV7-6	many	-	TGTGCCAGCAGCTTAACCACCGAGGCTGGAAACACCATATATTTT	CASSLTTEAGNTIYF
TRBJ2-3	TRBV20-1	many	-	TGCAGTGCTAGAAAGTCACAGGGCCGCACAGATACGCAGTATTTT	CSARKSQGRTDTQYF
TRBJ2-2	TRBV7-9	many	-	TGTGCCAGCAGCCCCCGGGGGGCAAACACCGGGGAGCTGTTTTTT	CASSPRGANTGELFF
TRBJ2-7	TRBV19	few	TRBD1	TGTGCCAGTAGTATAGTTGGGACAGTGGACCTCTACGAGCAGTACTTC	CASSIVGTVDLYEQYF
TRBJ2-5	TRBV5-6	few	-	TGTGCCAGCAGCTTGTTCTCCCGGGAAGAGACCCAGTACTTC	CASSLFSREETQYF
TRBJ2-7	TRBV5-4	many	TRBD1	TGTGCCAGCAGCTTGGGTGTAGGGGGCCCCTACGAGCAGTACTTC	CASSLGVGGPYEQYF